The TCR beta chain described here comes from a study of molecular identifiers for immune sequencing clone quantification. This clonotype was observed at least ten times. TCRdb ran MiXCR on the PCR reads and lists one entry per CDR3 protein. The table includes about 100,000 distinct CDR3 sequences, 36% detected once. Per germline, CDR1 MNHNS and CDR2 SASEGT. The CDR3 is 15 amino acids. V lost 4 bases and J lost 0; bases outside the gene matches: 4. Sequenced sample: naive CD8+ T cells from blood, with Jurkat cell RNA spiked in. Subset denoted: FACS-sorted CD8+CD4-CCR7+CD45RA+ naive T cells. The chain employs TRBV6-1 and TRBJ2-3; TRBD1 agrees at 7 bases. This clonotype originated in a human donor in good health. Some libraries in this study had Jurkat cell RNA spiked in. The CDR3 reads CASSAGGYSTDTQYF. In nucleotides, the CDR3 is TGTGCCAGCAGTGCAGGGGGTTACAGCACAGATACGCAGTATTTT.